This T cell receptor beta chain comes out of a study of blood T cell repertoires in COVID-19. Turning to the study itself: Acute and convalescent COVID-19 samples came from the United States, Italy and Spain.

This clone was counted a single time. Sequenced by immunoSEQ multiplex PCR; TCRdb stores in-frame clones only, minus some. This table holds about 220,000 clones, almost 90% found once. CDR1 GTSNPN and CDR2 SVGIG come from the germline V gene (reference sequence). Trimming cost V 4 bases and J 7 bases; bases outside gene matches: 3. CDR3 length: 12 amino acids. This TCR derives from a woman in her fifties or sixties with acute COVID-19. The genes are TRBV30 and TRBJ1-3; 8 bases map to TRBD1. Sample: PBMCs or T cells enriched from blood (not recorded which). The CDR3 reads CAWNRGFNTIYF. CDR3 nucleotides: TGTGCCTGGAACAGGGGGTTTAACACCATATATTTT.